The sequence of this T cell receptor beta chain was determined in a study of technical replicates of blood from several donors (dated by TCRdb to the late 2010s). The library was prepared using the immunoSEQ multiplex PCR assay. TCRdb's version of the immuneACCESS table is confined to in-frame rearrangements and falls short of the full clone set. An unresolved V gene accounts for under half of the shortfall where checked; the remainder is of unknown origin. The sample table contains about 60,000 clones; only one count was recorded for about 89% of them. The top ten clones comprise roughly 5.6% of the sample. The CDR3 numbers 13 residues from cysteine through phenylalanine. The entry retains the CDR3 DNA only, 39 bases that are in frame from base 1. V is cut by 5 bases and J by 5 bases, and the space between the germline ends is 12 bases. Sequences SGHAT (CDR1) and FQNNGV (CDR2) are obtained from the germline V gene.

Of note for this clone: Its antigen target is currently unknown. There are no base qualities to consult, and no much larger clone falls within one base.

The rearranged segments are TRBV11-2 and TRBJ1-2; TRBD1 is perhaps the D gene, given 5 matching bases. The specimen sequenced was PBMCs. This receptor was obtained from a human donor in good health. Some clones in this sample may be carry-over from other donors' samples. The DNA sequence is TGTGCCAGCAGCCCGACAGTTAATTATGGCTACACCTTC. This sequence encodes CASSPTVNYGYTF.